These 16 T cell receptor beta chains originate from one sample sequenced in a study of identical twins. TCRdb processed the 5' RACE reads anew with MiXCR; each CDR3 protein has one entry. The repertoire holds under 300,000 distinct CDR3 sequences, with over 12% as singletons. Sequencing was performed on memory (CD45RO+) T cells sorted from blood. The receptors were sampled from a woman aged 18-29 years in good health.

The V call is TRBV20-1, the J call TRBJ2-5; 8 bases map to TRBD1. V shed 2 bases and J 1 base; nucleotides not matched to a gene: 9. The CDR3 is made up of 16 amino acids. CDR1 DFQATT and CDR2 SNEGSKA come from the germline V gene (reference sequence). In nucleotides, the CDR3 is TGCAGTGCTAGAATATTGGCAGGGGGCCCCCAAGAGACCCAGTACTTC. This sequence encodes CSARILAGGPQETQYF.

This clonotype occurred a few times. The J gene is TRBJ2-5, the V gene TRBV4-2, with TRBD2 matching 9 bases. CDR3 length equals 17 residues. From germline, CDR1 is LGHNA and CDR2 YNFKEQ. J was trimmed by 5 bases and V by 1 base; bases with no gene match: 11. CDR3 in DNA: TGTGCCAGCAGCCAAGTTGGCGGGGGGGCCTCTGGGGAGACCCAGTACTTC. Translated, it gives CASSQVGGGASGETQYF.

This clonotype was seen more than once but under ten times. The chain combines TRBV20-1 with TRBJ2-1; TRBD2 agrees at 9 bases. From germline, CDR1 is DFQATT and CDR2 SNEGSKA (reference sequence). The CDR3 extends over 15 amino acids. Germline trimming cut 6 bases from V and 6 bases from J; bases unmatched to any gene: 12. The CDR3, as DNA: TGCAGTGCGGGGTCGGCGGGGGGGAACCTCAATGAGCAGTTCTTC. It translates to CSAGSAGGNLNEQFF.

The chain has TRBV20-1 and TRBJ2-7, with TRBD2 identical over 7 bases. Germline-derived CDR1 and CDR2 are DFQATT and SNEGSKA (reference sequence). V shed 5 bases, J shed 6 bases, and the junction held 10 bases outside the gene matches. CDR3 size: 13 residues. The CDR3 DNA sequence: TGCAGTGCTGCCGGGACTACCTCTTCCGAGCAGTACTTC. Protein sequence: CSAAGTTSSEQYF.

This clonotype was detected only a few times. The chain combines TRBV5-6 with TRBJ1-2, with 10 positions matching TRBD1. CDR3 length: 13 amino acids. The trim removed 6 bases at V and 8 bases at J, leaving 7 bases unmatched. Germline values: CDR1 SGHDT, CDR2 YYEEEE. CDR3: CASTQDRGKGYTF. DNA for the CDR3: TGTGCCAGCACCCAGGACAGGGGGAAAGGCTACACCTTC.

This clonotype was seen a few times. This chain uses TRBV20-1 with TRBJ2-7, with D uncertain. CDR1 is DFQATT and CDR2 is SNEGSKA in the germline V gene (reference sequence). This CDR3 comprises 11 residues. V lost 6 bases and J lost 3, with 9 bases in between. The CDR3 sequence: CSARDNYEQYF. The CDR3 bases are TGCAGTGCCCGTGACAACTACGAGCAGTACTTC.

Ten or more counts support this clonotype. The V call is TRBV7-2, the J call TRBJ2-5, with a possible D match to TRBD2 (6 bases). The CDR3 is 15 residues long. Trimming took 1 base from V and 4 from J, leaving 13 bases between them. Germline V CDR1 and CDR2: SGHTA, FQGNSA. Here the CDR3 DNA reads TGTGCCAGCAGCTTAGGGGACTGGAGGGGAGAGACCCAGTACTTC. It encodes CASSLGDWRGETQYF.

The CDR3 DNA follows: TGCGCCAGCAGCCTATCCCCGGGACAGGGGCTAGAGACCCAGTACTTC. Its protein product is CASSLSPGQGLETQYF. V and J are TRBV5-1 and TRBJ2-5; 10 nucleotides align to TRBD1. V was clipped by 4 bases and J by 4 bases; unmatched bases: 10. The V gene's germline CDR1 is SGHRS and CDR2 YFSETQ. This CDR3 spans 16 amino acids.

This clonotype was detected many times. The V and J genes are TRBV29-1 and TRBJ1-1; perhaps TRBD1 as D (6 bases). V lost 7 bases and J lost 4, with 22 bases in between. CDR3 length: 15 amino acids. Germline lookup yields CDR1 SQVTM and CDR2 ANQGSEA. CDR3 amino acids: CSATGVEGVITEAFF. DNA of the CDR3: TGCAGCGCCACGGGGGTCGAGGGGGTCATCACTGAAGCTTTCTTT.

The V call is TRBV5-1, the J call TRBJ2-2; D is tentatively TRBD1 or TRBD2 (5 bases each). Germline CDR1 SGHRS, CDR2 YFSETQ. CDR3 length: 16 amino acids. V was pared by 1 base and J by 4 bases, with 14 bases between. The CDR3 coding sequence is TGCGCCAGCAGCTTGACTAGGGGCGCGGGCACCGGGGAGCTGTTTTTT. This encodes CASSLTRGAGTGELFF.

This chain links TRBV20-1 with TRBJ1-2; 8 bases are a match to TRBD1. Germline trimming cut 1 base from V and 5 bases from J; bases unmatched to any gene: 3. CDR1 is DFQATT, CDR2 SNEGSKA, per germline (reference sequence). CDR3 length: 13 residues. CDR3 protein: CSARAGQGYGYTF. The DNA for the CDR3 is TGCAGTGCTAGAGCCGGACAGGGTTATGGCTACACCTTC.

V and J are TRBV20-1 and TRBJ2-1; 8 bases fit TRBD1. CDR3 length equals 14 residues. Looked up from germline, CDR1 is DFQATT and CDR2 is SNEGSKA (reference sequence). V lost 4 bases, J lost 4 bases, and 6 bases stayed unmatched. CDR3 DNA sequence: TGCAGTGCTAACCGGGACAGGACTTACAATGAGCAGTTCTTC. It specifies CSANRDRTYNEQFF.

The rearrangement uses TRBV20-1 and TRBJ2-7; 9 bases match TRBD2. Germline CDR1 reads DFQATT; CDR2 reads SNEGSKA (reference sequence). The junction had 11 bases not matched to a gene; V was cut back by 4 bases and J by 4 bases. CDR3 size: 15 residues. The CDR3 is CSATTTAGGGYEQYF. The DNA for the CDR3 is TGCAGTGCTACAACTACAGCGGGGGGCGGGTACGAGCAGTACTTC.

The rearrangement links TRBV5-1 to TRBJ2-1, with TRBD2 matching over 8 bases. Germline CDR1 SGHRS, CDR2 YFSETQ. J lost 4 bases, V lost 3 bases, and 9 bases had no gene match. The CDR3 has 16 amino acids. CDR3 sequence (DNA): TGCGCCAGCAGCTCCTCCCCGGGGGGGCAGTACAATGAGCAGTTCTTC. This sequence encodes CASSSSPGGQYNEQFF.

The V and J genes are TRBV20-1 and TRBJ1-1; TRBD1 is a possible D gene (6 bases). This CDR3 comprises 16 residues. The germline gives CDR1 DFQATT, CDR2 SNEGSKA (reference sequence). V lost 0 bases to trimming and J lost 3 bases, with 17 bases between them. CDR3 sequence: CSARDPYREPYTEAFF. CDR3 nucleotide sequence: TGCAGTGCTAGAGATCCTTACAGGGAGCCTTACACTGAAGCTTTCTTT.

There are a few counts of this clonotype. The chain is built from TRBV4-3 and TRBJ2-5; 7 nucleotides agree with TRBD1. CDR1 is LGHNA, CDR2 YSLEER, per germline. With V trimmed by 5 bases and J by 2 bases, 5 bases remained unmatched. CDR3 length: 14 amino acids. CDR3 amino acids: CASSYNRGQETQYF. Here the CDR3 DNA reads TGCGCCAGCAGCTATAACAGGGGACAAGAGACCCAGTACTTC.